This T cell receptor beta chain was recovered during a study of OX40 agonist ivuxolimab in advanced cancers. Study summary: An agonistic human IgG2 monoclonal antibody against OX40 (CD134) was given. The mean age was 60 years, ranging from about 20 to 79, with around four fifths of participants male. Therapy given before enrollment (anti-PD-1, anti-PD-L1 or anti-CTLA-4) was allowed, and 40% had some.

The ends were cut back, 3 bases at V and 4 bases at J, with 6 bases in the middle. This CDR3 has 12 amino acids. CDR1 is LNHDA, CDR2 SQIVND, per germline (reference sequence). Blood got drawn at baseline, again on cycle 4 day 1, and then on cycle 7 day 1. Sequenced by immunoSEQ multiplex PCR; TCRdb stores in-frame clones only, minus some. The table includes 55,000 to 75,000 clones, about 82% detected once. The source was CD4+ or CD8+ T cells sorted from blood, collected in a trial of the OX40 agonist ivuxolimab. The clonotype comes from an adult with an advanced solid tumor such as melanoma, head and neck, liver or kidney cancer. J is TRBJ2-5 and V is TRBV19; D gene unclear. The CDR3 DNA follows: TGTGCCAGTAGTATGCTGGGAGAGACCCAGTACTTC. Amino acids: CASSMLGETQYF.